The 25 T cell receptor beta chains below were found in one sample sequenced in a study of spatial heterogeneity in lung cancer. Time point noted: sample taken at primary tumor resection. Researchers sequenced whole RNA taken from tumor, nontumor lung or frozen PBMC without sorting. Each CDR3 protein gets one entry after TCRdb re-called the 5' RACE reads with MiXCR. This table has over 14,000 distinct CDR3 sequences, about 7.9% appearing once. Specimen: PBMCs, collected at surgery. Every receptor here comes from a female donor with early-stage non-small cell lung cancer.

The rearrangement uses TRBV6-2 or TRBV6-3 and TRBJ2-5; 10 bases map to TRBD2. V lost 2 bases, J lost 1 base, and 1 base stayed unmatched. Germline CDR1 and CDR2: MNHEY and SVGEGT. The CDR3 is 15 residues long. CDR3 residues: CASSYIAGGQETQYF. Written as DNA, the CDR3 is TGTGCCAGCAGTTACATAGCGGGGGGCCAAGAGACCCAGTACTTC.

This chain uses TRBV5-1 with TRBJ1-1; TRBD1 is a possible D gene (5 bases). Germline V gives CDR1 SGHRS, CDR2 YFSETQ. The germline V and J ends were trimmed by 4 bases and 5 bases, with 12 bases remaining between them. The length of the CDR3 is 13 residues. CDR3 sequence reads: CASSQQDLTEAFF. The DNA for the CDR3 is TGCGCCAGCAGCCAACAGGATCTTACTGAAGCTTTCTTT.

This chain connects TRBV4-2 to TRBJ1-6; D is ambiguous. Trimming pared 0 bases from V and 7 bases from J, leaving 10 bases between. CDR3 length: 15 amino acids. Germline CDR1 reads LGHNA; CDR2 reads YNFKEQ. The CDR3 loop is CASSQDVRMNSPLHF. CDR3 nucleotides: TGTGCCAGCAGCCAAGATGTCAGGATGAATTCACCCCTCCACTTT.

This clonotype was found many times. The chain combines TRBV11-2 with TRBJ2-3; 13 nucleotides agree with TRBD2. J was trimmed by 7 bases and V by 5 bases; bases with no gene match: 9. From germline, CDR1 is SGHAT and CDR2 FQNNGV. There are 16 residues in the CDR3. As DNA, the CDR3 is TGTGCCAGCAGCCCTGCCGGGACTAGCGGGGCTTATACGCAGTATTTT. Translating it yields CASSPAGTSGAYTQYF.

The V call is TRBV20-1, the J call TRBJ2-5, with 9 bases that match TRBD1. There are 15 residues in the CDR3. J gave up 4 bases and V 5 bases, and 11 bases lay outside the gene matches. Germline CDR1 reads DFQATT; CDR2 reads SNEGSKA (reference sequence). The DNA of the CDR3 is TGCAGTGCTCCTCCCCGACAGGGGGTCCGAGAGACCCAGTACTTC. Encoded protein: CSAPPRQGVRETQYF.

The rearrangement uses TRBV20-1 and TRBJ2-7; a weak D match, TRBD1 (6 bases). The CDR3 has 15 residues. Germline V gene lookup returns CDR1 DFQATT and CDR2 SNEGSKA (reference sequence). V lost 1 base and J 7 bases, leaving 20 bases between the germline ends. CDR3 residues: CSARVVRGLSEEQYF. DNA of the CDR3: TGCAGTGCTAGAGTGGTCAGGGGCCTTTCGGAAGAGCAGTACTTC.

This clonotype appeared many times. The chain employs TRBV12-3 or TRBV12-4 and TRBJ2-3; possible D gene TRBD1, 6 bases. The V and J ends lost 4 bases and 0 bases respectively, with 14 bases between them. This CDR3 has 16 amino acids. The DNA for the CDR3 is TGTGCCAGCAGTTCACACAGGGTTCCTAGCACAGATACGCAGTATTTT. Its protein product is CASSSHRVPSTDTQYF.

This clonotype was seen a handful of times. V gene TRBV5-1 combines with J gene TRBJ1-1; D unclear. The CDR3 is made up of 15 amino acids. The germline gives CDR1 SGHRS, CDR2 YFSETQ. Trimming removed 0 bases at V and 1 base at J, with 10 bases between. CDR3 in DNA: TGCGCCAGCAGCTTGGCATTCCTGGGGAACACTGAAGCTTTCTTT. It encodes CASSLAFLGNTEAFF.

In its sample, this clonotype was seen many times. This chain links TRBV12-3 or TRBV12-4 with TRBJ2-5; TRBD1 aligns across 9 bases. Germline trimming cut 5 bases from V and 4 bases from J; bases unmatched to any gene: 5. The CDR3 is made up of 14 amino acids. Here the CDR3 reads CASSVQGAGETQYF. In DNA form, the CDR3 reads TGTGCCAGCAGTGTACAGGGGGCAGGAGAGACCCAGTACTTC.

This clonotype was picked up many times. This chain links TRBV28 with TRBJ2-7, with a tentative D call TRBD2 (6 bases). Germline V gives CDR1 MDHEN, CDR2 SYDVKM. V lost 3 bases and J 0 bases, leaving 15 bases between the germline ends. There are 16 residues in the CDR3. The DNA for the CDR3 is TGTGCCAGCAGTTTTCAGTTTGGCGGGGACTCCTACGAGCAGTACTTC. Its protein product is CASSFQFGGDSYEQYF.

This clonotype was seen at least ten times. The V call is TRBV19, the J call TRBJ1-2; 7 bases are shared with TRBD1. This CDR3 region has 15 residues. CDR1 and CDR2 from the germline V gene are LNHDA and SQIVND (reference sequence). The V segment lost 5 bases and the J segment 6 bases; nucleotides outside the gene matches: 12. As DNA, the CDR3 is TGTGCCAGTAGTTCGTTTAGGGGGCGCACCGATGGCTACACCTTC. It translates to CASSSFRGRTDGYTF.

This clonotype has ten or more counts. The rearrangement links TRBV4-1 to TRBJ1-3, with 8 bases matching TRBD1. The germline CDR1 and CDR2 sequences are MGHRA and YSYEKL. There are 15 residues in the CDR3. The V and J ends lost 4 bases and 0 bases, in that order; junction bases with no gene match: 2. The CDR3 protein is CASSPGTGSGNTIYF. Here the CDR3 DNA reads TGCGCCAGCAGCCCTGGGACAGGCTCTGGAAACACCATATATTTT.

At least ten counts were recorded for this clonotype. CDR3 sequence: CASSLGASNQPQHF. The CDR3 DNA sequence: TGTGCCAGTAGTCTCGGGGCTAGCAATCAGCCCCAGCATTTT. This chain uses TRBV19 with TRBJ1-5; perhaps TRBD1 as D (5 bases). Looked up from germline, CDR1 is LNHDA and CDR2 is SQIVND (reference sequence). The CDR3 totals 14 residues. Deletions cut 5 bases from V and 0 bases from J, with 8 bases between.

This clonotype has only a few counts. The chain carries TRBV20-1 and TRBJ1-1; no clear D. The CDR3 is 13 residues long. Trimming pared 3 bases from V and 0 bases from J, leaving 8 bases between. Germline loops: CDR1 DFQATT, CDR2 SNEGSKA (reference sequence). CDR3 in DNA: TGCAGTGCTAGTAGCACACTGAACACTGAAGCTTTCTTT. Its protein product is CSASSTLNTEAFF.

This clonotype was counted between two and nine times. The chain employs TRBV10-3 and TRBJ2-5; tentative D call: TRBD2 (6 bases). Between the trimmed V and J ends, which lost 3 bases and 5 bases, there was a span of 7 bases. The CDR3 has 12 amino acids. Germline V lookup: CDR1 ENHRY, CDR2 SYGVKD. In DNA, the CDR3 is TGTGCCATCAGTGATCGGGAGGAGACCCAGTACTTC. It encodes CAISDREETQYF.

The V gene is TRBV7-2, the J gene TRBJ2-7; no firm D call. The V gene's germline CDR1 is SGHTA and CDR2 FQGNSA. The CDR3 consists of 14 residues. V was trimmed by 5 bases and J by 3 bases, leaving 14 bases between them. This chain's CDR3 is CASSLTEGSYEQYF. The CDR3 region has the DNA TGTGCCAGCAGCCTCACAGAAGGCAGCTACGAGCAGTACTTC.

The sample holds many counts of this clonotype. The chain joins TRBV6-6 to TRBJ2-4; 9 nucleotides line up with TRBD2. V lost 6 bases and J lost 0; bases outside the gene matches: 9. This CDR3 has 17 amino acids. Germline lookup yields CDR1 MNHNY and CDR2 SVGAGI (reference sequence). CDR3 DNA: TGTGCCAGCAGCTCCCGCCCTAGCGGGATAGCCAAAAACATTCAGTACTTC. Encoded protein: CASSSRPSGIAKNIQYF.

This clonotype showed up many times. The rearrangement links TRBV29-1 to TRBJ2-7, with 9 bases aligning to TRBD2. The CDR3 spans 13 residues. The V and J ends lost 5 bases and 7 bases, in that order; junction bases with no gene match: 9. Looked up from germline, CDR1 is SQVTM and CDR2 is ANQGSEA. The CDR3 sequence is CSVRRGRAFEQYF. The CDR3 nucleotides read TGCAGCGTTCGTCGCGGGAGGGCCTTTGAGCAGTACTTC.

This chain joins TRBV7-2 and TRBJ2-1, with D maybe TRBD2 (5 bases). The CDR3 covers 15 residues. CDR1 and CDR2 from the germline V gene are SGHTA and FQGNSA. Between the trimmed V and J ends, which lost 7 bases and 0 bases, there was a span of 13 bases. This CDR3 reads CASTPDEGSYNEQFF. DNA of the CDR3: TGTGCCAGCACCCCCGACGAGGGCTCCTACAATGAGCAGTTCTTC.

Only a few counts were recorded for this clonotype. The gene calls are TRBV7-3 and TRBJ2-1; the match to TRBD2 covers 11 bases. The germline CDR1 and CDR2 sequences are SGHTA and FQGTGA. V was clipped by 5 bases and J by 10 bases; unmatched bases: 7. CDR3 length equals 14 residues. The CDR3 here is CASSIAGTSGEQFF. The CDR3 coding sequence is TGTGCCAGCAGCATCGCCGGGACTAGCGGAGAGCAGTTCTTC.

As for this clonotype: A much larger clone sits a single nucleotide away, making a read error possible. The V and J genes are TRBV4-3 and TRBJ2-7, with TRBD1 identical over 9 bases. The CDR3 is 16 residues long. Germline assignment: CDR1 LGHNA and CDR2 YSLEER. The CDR3 is CASGQEYRGLTYEQYF. The CDR3, as DNA: TGCGCCAGCGGCCAAGAATACAGGGGGCTTACCTACGAGCAGTACTTC.

This clonotype occurred many times. J is TRBJ2-1 and V is TRBV2, with D possibly being TRBD2 (6 bases). CDR3 length: 14 residues. V was clipped by 7 bases and J by 5 bases, with 15 bases between them. Germline CDR1 SNHLY, CDR2 FYNNEI. The CDR3 DNA reads TGTGCCAGCAACCCGGGACTCACTCACAATGAGCAGTTCTTC. It specifies CASNPGLTHNEQFF.

This clonotype was seen only a few times. The chain employs TRBV30 and TRBJ1-2, with 10 bases matching TRBD1. CDR1 is GTSNPN and CDR2 is SVGIG in the germline V gene (reference sequence). With 0 bases clipped from V and 6 bases from J, the junction kept 7 bases outside the gene matches. The CDR3 consists of 15 residues. The CDR3 bases are TGTGCCTGGAGTGTACAGACAGGGGGCAAGAATGGCTACACCTTC. This translates into CAWSVQTGGKNGYTF.

This clonotype was seen ten or more times. The chain links TRBV7-2 to TRBJ2-7; the D gene could be TRBD1 or TRBD2 (5 bases each). The CDR3 extends over 14 amino acids. The V end lost 5 bases, the J end lost 4 bases, and 15 bases lay between the germline ends. CDR1 is SGHTA and CDR2 is FQGNSA in the germline V gene. The CDR3 loop reads CASSAFIEGYEQYF. The CDR3 coding sequence is TGTGCCAGCAGCGCCTTTATAGAGGGGTACGAGCAGTACTTC.

This sequence joins TRBV5-1 and TRBJ2-6; D might be TRBD1 (5 bases). Trimming stripped 1 base from V and 4 bases from J, with 9 bases between. The CDR3 consists of 15 residues. CDR1 SGHRS and CDR2 YFSETQ come from the germline V gene. The CDR3 protein is CASSLRGAGANVLTF. For the CDR3, the DNA is TGCGCCAGCAGCTTGAGGGGTGCAGGGGCCAACGTCCTGACTTTC.